This TCR beta chain is drawn from a study of somatic mutations in cytotoxic T cells in rheumatoid arthritis. Details on this clone: The antigen is unknown.

Profiled with immunoSEQ multiplex PCR; TCRdb holds only in-frame clones, not every one. The sample carries under 35,000 clones, more than 85% recorded once. Findings and limits, study-wide: Nobody knew which antigens the expanded CD8+ clones targeted.

The CDR3 runs 14 residues. From germline, CDR1 is LNHDA and CDR2 SQIVND (reference sequence). Trimming removed 6 bases at V and 5 bases at J, with 16 bases between. The source material was CD8+ T cells sorted from blood. This TCR came from an adult with rheumatoid arthritis. This sequence joins TRBV19 and TRBJ2-5, with D unresolved. The CDR3 bases are TGTGCCAGTAGCCCTAGTTCCCACTTTGAGACCCAGTACTTC. This sequence encodes CASSPSSHFETQYF.